This T cell receptor beta chain was obtained from a study of CD8 T cells in Susac syndrome. Findings of the study overall: Regarding the TCR sequencing and HLA analysis, the study admitted that a relatively small number of individuals were involved.

Of note for this clonotype: The antigen is unknown.

Reverse transcription of 0.5 to 1 ug RNA was performed with random hexamers. A multiplex approach, immunoSEQ multiplex PCR, amplified TCR beta CDR3 across 54 Vbeta and 13 Jbeta. TCRdb reanalysed the immunoSEQ multiplex PCR reads using MiXCR and keeps one entry per CDR3 protein. The table lists hundreds of thousands of distinct CDR3 sequences, about 93% of them singletons. The CDR3 sequence is 13 residues long. V was trimmed by 3 bases and J by 5 bases, leaving 8 bases between them. Germline CDR1 reads MNHNS; CDR2 reads SASEGT. Sequencing of TCR beta drew on CD8+ and CD4+ T cells from blood. FACS enriched CD8+ TEMRA cells, while bulk CD8+ and CD4+ were negatively isolated.

The chain carries TRBV6-1 and TRBJ1-5; TRBD1 might be the D (5 bases). Sequencing was performed on CD8+ T cells from PBMCs. The source is a human donor with multiple sclerosis. CDR3 sequence (DNA): TGTGCCAGCAGTGAGGGACGAGATCAGCCCCAGCATTTT. Its protein product is CASSEGRDQPQHF.